This T cell receptor beta chain was identified during a study of cytotoxic CD8 clonotypes in ibrutinib-treated CLL. Study in general: Investigators reported 24 partial and 2 complete responses; after median roughly 70 months, roughly 14 patients remained remitted and about 12 progressed.

The CDR3 covers 16 residues. Germline values: CDR1 ENHRY, CDR2 SYGVKD. V was clipped by 2 bases and J by 0 bases; unmatched bases: 3. The targeted sequencing depth was 1 in 200,000 to 1 in 1 million T cells. TCRdb's table, derived via immunoSEQ multiplex PCR, lists solely in-frame clones and lacks some. This table has over 120,000 clones, 80% appearing once. The receptor was derived from a human donor with chronic lymphocytic leukemia. The sample here was PBMCs, taken after 36 months of ibrutinib treatment. V usage is TRBV10-3 and J usage is TRBJ1-1, with 10 bases that match TRBD1. CDR3 bases: TGTGCCATCAGTGAGATGGACAGGGGGGTGAACACTGAAGCTTTCTTT. This translates into CAISEMDRGVNTEAFF.